The 30 T cell receptor beta chains below come from one sample, sequenced in a study of cytomegalovirus exposure and HLA in healthy donors. The method was immunoSEQ multiplex PCR; TCRdb's version includes in-frame clones alone and lacks a portion of them. The repertoire holds around 300,000 clones, 80% to 90% seen once, with 1% in the top ten. Sequenced input: PBMCs. Every receptor here comes from a woman in her late teens or twenties in good health and CMV-seronegative.

The rearrangement links TRBV6-6 to TRBJ1-6; 9 bases line up with TRBD1. The CDR3 totals 16 residues. The junction had 8 bases not matched to a gene; V was cut back by 6 bases and J by 5 bases. The germline V gene encodes CDR1 MNHNY and CDR2 SVGAGI (reference sequence). As DNA, the CDR3 is TGTGCCAGCAGCCCTGGACAGGGGATCGATAATTCACCCCTCCACTTT. This codes for CASSPGQGIDNSPLHF.

This chain joins TRBV5-6 and TRBJ2-1; D might be TRBD1 (6 bases). Germline CDR1 SGHDT, CDR2 YYEEEE. Trimming cost V 0 bases and J 4 bases, with 23 bases left between them. This CDR3 is 19 amino acids long. The CDR3 protein is CASSLDGTGRRPSYNEQFF. For the CDR3, the DNA is TGTGCCAGCAGCTTGGATGGTACAGGGCGACGGCCGAGTTACAATGAGCAGTTCTTC. Combining the CDR3 with reference TRBV5-6 and TRBJ2-1 gives the whole variable domain DAGVTQSPTHLIKTRGQQVTLRCSPKSGHDTVSWYQQALGQGPQFIFQYYEEEERQRGNFPDRFSGHQFPNYSSELNVNALLLGDSALYLCASSLDGTGRRPSYNEQFFGPGTRLTVL.

The rearrangement uses TRBV5-6 and TRBJ2-7; maybe TRBD2 (6 bases). The CDR3 covers 16 residues. Germline loops: CDR1 SGHDT, CDR2 YYEEEE. Trimming pared 4 bases from V and 4 bases from J, leaving 21 bases between. CDR3 residues: CASSGTSTLKTYEQYF. The CDR3 nucleotides are TGTGCCAGCAGCGGGACTTCTACCCTAAAGACTTACGAGCAGTACTTC.

The chain uses TRBV28 and TRBJ1-1, with D unresolved. This CDR3 region has 11 residues. V lost 7 bases and J 5 bases, leaving 8 bases between the germline ends. Per germline, CDR1 MDHEN and CDR2 SYDVKM. The DNA for the CDR3 is TGTGCCAGCATCTCGGGGACTGAAGCTTTCTTT. As protein: CASISGTEAFF.

This clone was observed a few times. The rearrangement joins TRBV7-9 to TRBJ1-1, with D tentatively TRBD1 (6 bases). The CDR3 totals 13 residues. The V and J ends lost 5 bases and 1 base respectively, with 8 bases between them. Germline V lookup: CDR1 SEHNR, CDR2 FQNEAQ (reference sequence). CDR3 in amino acids: CASSLGQNTEAFF. The CDR3 DNA follows: TGTGCCAGCAGCCTGGGACAGAACACTGAAGCTTTCTTT.

The CDR3 protein is CASSLGEGNTIYF. The CDR3 DNA reads TGCGCCAGCAGCTTGGGCGAAGGAAACACCATATATTTT. V gene TRBV5-1 combines with J gene TRBJ1-3; D is undetermined. This CDR3 comprises 13 residues. The germline V gene has CDR1 SGHRS and CDR2 YFSETQ. The ends were cut back, 0 bases at V and 4 bases at J, with 5 bases in the middle. Full variable domain (rest looked up from reference TRBV5-1 and TRBJ1-3): KAGVTQTPRYLIKTRGQQVTLSCSPISGHRSVSWYQQTPGQGLQFLFEYFSETQRNKGNFPGRFSGRQFSNSRSEMNVSTLELGDSALYLCASSLGEGNTIYFGEGSWLTVV.

This clone showed up just once. The V call is TRBV28, the J call TRBJ2-7; D possibly corresponds to TRBD1 (6 bases). Trimming took off 3 bases at V and 3 bases at J, with 12 bases between the two ends. CDR3 length: 14 amino acids. Germline V lookup: CDR1 MDHEN, CDR2 SYDVKM. CDR3 DNA: TGTGCCAGCAGTTTTGAGGGGACAAACTACGAGCAGTACTTC. This encodes CASSFEGTNYEQYF.

The CDR3 bases are TGCGCCAGCGGGGAGGGGTCCTACGAGCAGTACTTC. Translating it yields CASGEGSYEQYF. J is TRBJ2-7 and V is TRBV5-1, with 7 nucleotides matching TRBD2. CDR3 length equals 12 residues. The J segment lost 1 base and the V segment lost 7 bases, leaving 2 bases of the junction unmatched. The germline CDR1 and CDR2 sequences are SGHRS and YFSETQ.

This sequence joins TRBV30 and TRBJ1-5, with 8 bases that match TRBD1. Germline CDR1 is GTSNPN and CDR2 is SVGIG (reference sequence). The length of the CDR3 is 14 residues. The V and J ends lost 5 bases and 0 bases, in that order; junction bases with no gene match: 3. The CDR3 DNA reads as TGTGCCTGGGGGACAGGAGATAGCAATCAGCCCCAGCATTTT. Its protein is CAWGTGDSNQPQHF.

The chain links TRBV10-3 to TRBJ1-3, with D uncertain. Germline V gene sequence: CDR1 ENHRY, CDR2 SYGVKD. This CDR3 is 13 amino acids long. V lost 0 bases, J lost 4 bases, and 4 bases lay in between. In nucleotides, the CDR3 is TGTGCCATCAGTGAGTCCGAGGGAAACACCATATATTTT. Protein product: CAISESEGNTIYF.

The chain combines TRBV7-3 with TRBJ2-1, with a weak D call TRBD1 (5 bases). The V gene's germline CDR1 is SGHTA and CDR2 FQGTGA. The V end was cut by 5 bases, the J end by 1 base, with 9 bases between. The CDR3 contains 14 residues. The CDR3 region is CASSPQGSYNEQFF. CDR3 coding DNA: TGTGCCAGCAGCCCTCAGGGTTCCTACAATGAGCAGTTCTTC.

The chain joins TRBV7-9 to TRBJ2-7, with D perhaps matching TRBD1 (6 bases). Between the trimmed V and J ends, which lost 4 bases and 5 bases, there was a span of 21 bases. The CDR3 is made up of 16 amino acids. Looked up from germline, CDR1 is SEHNR and CDR2 is FQNEAQ (reference sequence). CDR3 protein: CASSSQGTGVFDEQYF. The CDR3 DNA follows: TGTGCCAGCAGCTCGCAGGGGACCGGAGTTTTCGACGAGCAGTACTTC.

The rearrangement links TRBV5-1 to TRBJ1-4; perhaps TRBD1 as D (6 bases). The CDR3 has 14 amino acids. Looked up from germline, CDR1 is SGHRS and CDR2 is YFSETQ. The V end lost 4 bases, the J end lost 8 bases, and 15 bases lay between the germline ends. The CDR3 region is CASSRRGGQEKLFF. The CDR3 nucleotides read TGCGCCAGCAGCCGTCGCGGGGGGCAAGAAAAACTGTTTTTT.

A few counts support this clone. This sequence joins TRBV1 and TRBJ2-1; the tabulated D call, TRBD2, remains unverified against the DNA. TRBV1 is designated a pseudogene. The CDR3 loop spans 15 amino acids. The CDR3: CTSGDKRSPFNEQFF. In DNA form, the CDR3 reads TGCACCAGCGGGGATAAGCGGAGCCCATTCAATGAGCAGTTCTTC.

The V and J genes are TRBV19 and TRBJ1-3; D may be TRBD1 (6 bases). The CDR3 contains 17 residues. The V end lost 6 bases, the J end lost 0 bases, and 18 bases lay between the germline ends. The germline gives CDR1 LNHDA, CDR2 SQIVND (reference sequence). For the CDR3, the DNA is TGTGCCAGTAGGGGTCCCGGGACATTGCTCTCTGGAAACACCATATATTTT. Encoded protein: CASRGPGTLLSGNTIYF. The full variable domain, completed using reference TRBV19 and TRBJ1-3, is DGGITQSPKYLFRKEGQNVTLSCEQNLNHDAMYWYRQDPGQGLRLIYYSQIVNDFQKGDIAEGYSVSREKKESFPLTVTSAQKNPTAFYLCASRGPGTLLSGNTIYFGEGSWLTVV.

The V call is TRBV18, the J call TRBJ1-2; no clear D gene. The CDR3 sequence is 13 residues long. The germline V and J ends were trimmed by 6 bases and 8 bases, with 16 bases remaining between them. In germline, CDR1 is KGHSH, CDR2 LQKENI. Here the CDR3 reads CASSEAGNGGYTF. The CDR3 coding sequence is TGTGCCAGCTCGGAGGCGGGGAACGGGGGCTACACCTTC.

This chain uses TRBV27 with TRBJ2-2, with D unclear. The CDR3 runs 15 residues. Germline CDR1 and CDR2: MNHEY and SMNVEV (reference sequence). V was shortened by 6 bases and J by 2 bases, with 13 bases between the two germline ends. The CDR3 DNA reads TGTGCCAGCAGCCTTACGGTTCGTAACACCGGGGAGCTGTTTTTT. It specifies CASSLTVRNTGELFF.

The V gene is TRBV29-1, the J gene TRBJ1-5; no firm D call. Trimming cost V 4 bases and J 2 bases, with 18 bases left between them. Germline V gives CDR1 SQVTM, CDR2 ANQGSEA. The CDR3 spans 16 residues. CDR3 in amino acids: CSVAGPGPGGNQPQHF. The CDR3 DNA sequence: TGCAGCGTTGCGGGCCCGGGCCCGGGAGGCAATCAGCCCCAGCATTTT.

This chain connects TRBV27 to TRBJ2-5, with 8 bases lining up with TRBD1. The CDR3 spans 13 residues. In germline, CDR1 is MNHEY, CDR2 SMNVEV (reference sequence). After removal of 6 bases from V and 4 bases from J, the junction contained 4 bases not matched to a gene. CDR3 DNA sequence: TGTGCCAGCAGCTGGACAGGGTCAGAGACCCAGTACTTC. This codes for CASSWTGSETQYF.

The chain combines TRBV6-1 with TRBJ2-1, with 9 bases aligning to TRBD1. This CDR3 spans 15 amino acids. The ends lost 6 bases at V and 5 bases at J; junction bases unmatched: 8. Germline V gene lookup returns CDR1 MNHNS and CDR2 SASEGT. CDR3 sequence: CASSRSRDRDNEQFF. In DNA, the CDR3 is TGTGCCAGCAGCCGATCCCGGGACAGGGACAATGAGCAGTTCTTC.

The J gene is TRBJ1-2, the V gene TRBV6-5; 7 bases map to TRBD1. CDR1 and CDR2 from the germline V gene are MNHEY and SVGAGI. V dropped 6 bases and J dropped 3; count of bases not matched to a gene: 4. The CDR3 covers 13 residues. This chain's CDR3 is CASRSGGYYGYTF. CDR3 DNA: TGTGCCAGCAGATCAGGGGGGTACTATGGCTACACCTTC.

The rearrangement uses TRBV27 and TRBJ2-1, with 8 positions matching TRBD2. From germline, CDR1 is MNHEY and CDR2 SMNVEV (reference sequence). This CDR3 has 17 residues. V shed 6 bases, J shed 2 bases, and the junction held 12 bases outside the gene matches. The CDR3 region has the DNA TGTGCCAGCAGCCCCCCAGCGACTAGCGAGACCTACAATGAGCAGTTCTTC. The encoded protein is CASSPPATSETYNEQFF.

This chain connects TRBV9 to TRBJ2-5; 13 bases agree with TRBD2. Germline V CDR1 and CDR2: SGDLS, YYNGEE. Trimming took 4 bases from V and 1 from J; bases not matched to a gene: 4. This CDR3 contains 16 residues. The CDR3 nucleotides are TGTGCCAGCAGCCCTTGGACTAGCGGGGGCCAAGAGACCCAGTACTTC. Translated: CASSPWTSGGQETQYF.

The chain couples TRBV6-5 to TRBJ2-5; D is perhaps TRBD2 (6 bases). Germline loops: CDR1 MNHEY, CDR2 SVGAGI. V dropped 7 bases and J dropped 3 bases, with 15 bases sitting between them. The CDR3 loop spans 14 amino acids. In DNA form, the CDR3 reads TGTGCCAGCAACCCTGGGACTTACGAAGAGACCCAGTACTTC. It codes for CASNPGTYEETQYF.

J is TRBJ2-7 and V is TRBV6-5, with TRBD1 matching 11 bases. The CDR3 extends over 16 amino acids. Germline CDR1 is MNHEY and CDR2 is SVGAGI. Trimming at V came to 2 bases and at J to 3 bases, leaving 6 bases not matched to a gene. The CDR3 nucleotides read TGTGCCAGCAGTTACACCCCCGGGACAGGGGGCTACGAGCAGTACTTC. Translation gives CASSYTPGTGGYEQYF.

The chain joins TRBV28 to TRBJ1-2; 12 bases map to TRBD1. V trimming: 7 bases; J trimming: 5 bases; junction bases outside the gene matches: 11. Looked up from germline, CDR1 is MDHEN and CDR2 is SYDVKM. CDR3 length: 16 amino acids. The CDR3 is CASTTPGQGAWYGYTF. The DNA for the CDR3 is TGTGCCAGCACCACGCCGGGACAGGGGGCATGGTATGGCTACACCTTC.

This chain links TRBV7-8 with TRBJ1-5; D remains unclear. The V gene lost 5 bases and the J gene lost 2 bases, with 13 bases spanning the gap. Germline assignment: CDR1 SGHVS and CDR2 FQNEAQ. The CDR3 is made up of 15 amino acids. CDR3 DNA sequence: TGTGCCAGCAGCCCTCCGGGCGGGGGCAATCAGCCCCAGCATTTT. Its translation: CASSPPGGGNQPQHF.

This clone appeared a single time. The chain links TRBV6-5 to TRBJ2-5; D is uncertain. Germline loops: CDR1 MNHEY, CDR2 SVGAGI. This CDR3 contains 14 residues. With 3 bases removed from V and 4 bases from J, the gap between germline ends came to 12 bases. CDR3 amino acids: CASSYGTITETQYF. The CDR3 DNA sequence: TGTGCCAGCAGTTATGGTACTATAACAGAGACCCAGTACTTC.

This chain uses TRBV30 with TRBJ2-5; D possibly corresponds to TRBD2 (5 bases). Germline V gives CDR1 GTSNPN, CDR2 SVGIG (reference sequence). Trimming removed 4 bases from V and 4 bases from J, with 10 bases in between. CDR3 size: 12 residues. CDR3 residues: CAWKGGGETQYF. The DNA of the CDR3 is TGTGCCTGGAAGGGCGGAGGAGAGACCCAGTACTTC.

The chain combines TRBV15 with TRBJ1-1, with D perhaps TRBD1 (6 bases). V was pared by 0 bases and J by 5 bases, with 13 bases between. The CDR3 loop spans 15 amino acids. Germline CDR1 and CDR2: LNHNV and YYDKDF (reference sequence). Written as DNA, the CDR3 is TGTGCCACCAGCAGAGATCGGGCAGGGGTTACTGAAGCTTTCTTT. Its protein is CATSRDRAGVTEAFF. The full variable domain, rest sourced from reference TRBV15 and TRBJ1-1, is DAMVIQNPRYQVTQFGKPVTLSCSQTLNHNVMYWYQQKSSQAPKLLFHYYDKDFNNEADTPDNFQSRRPNTSFCFLDIRSPGLGDTAMYLCATSRDRAGVTEAFFGQGTRLTVV.